The rows below give T cell receptor beta chains drawn from one sample of a study of OX40 agonist ivuxolimab in advanced cancers. Profiling relied on immunoSEQ multiplex PCR, and the TCRdb table lists in-frame clones only, not all of them. The sample comprises approximately 43,000 clones, about 87% of which are singletons, and around 33% rests with the top ten. The sequencing here drew on CD4+ or CD8+ T cells sorted from blood, taken in a trial of the OX40 agonist ivuxolimab. These receptors all come from an adult with an advanced solid tumor such as melanoma, head and neck, liver or kidney cancer. CDR3s include the opening cysteine and the closing phenylalanine or tryptophan. The D gene is left open where the match is weak. Not all rows give a size; the values are once, few, many and, for expanded clones, a class.

V	J	size	D	CDR3	DNA
TRBV15	TRBJ2-2	-	TRBD2	CATSMLPGLAGGWTGELFF	TGTGCCACCAGCATGCTCCCGGGACTAGCGGGGGGGTGGACCGGGGAGCTGTTTTTT
TRBV5-1	TRBJ2-3	-	-	CASSLNRGADTQYF	TGCGCCAGCAGCTTAAATAGAGGGGCAGATACGCAGTATTTT
TRBV6-5	TRBJ1-5	-	-	CASSPHRTDQPQHF	TGTGCCAGCAGTCCCCATCGGACCGATCAGCCCCAGCATTTT
TRBV11-2	TRBJ2-5	-	-	CASSRLEGGETQYF	TGTGCCAGCAGCCGATTAGAAGGAGGAGAGACCCAGTACTTC
TRBV18	TRBJ2-7	-	-	CASSPGRSSYEQYF	TGTGCCAGCTCACCGGGACGGAGCTCCTACGAGCAGTACTTC
TRBV5-4	TRBJ2-5	-	-	CASSGTQETQYF	TGTGCCAGCAGTGGTACTCAAGAGACCCAGTACTTC
TRBV18	TRBJ1-5	-	TRBD1	CASSRTGTSNQPQHF	TGTGCCAGCTCGCGGACAGGGACCAGCAATCAGCCCCAGCATTTT
TRBV2	TRBJ2-1	-	-	CASSVSPGDEQFF	TGTGCCAGCAGTGTTTCTCCCGGCGATGAGCAGTTCTTC
TRBV18	TRBJ1-2	-	-	CASSPPVEPRYGYTF	TGTGCCAGCTCACCCCCGGTGGAACCTAGATATGGCTACACCTTC
TRBV7-2	TRBJ2-7	-	-	CASSLAEGLKQYF	TGTGCCAGCAGCTTAGCGGAGGGCTTAAAGCAGTACTTC
TRBV7-9	TRBJ2-5	-	-	CASSLVGSNQETQYF	TGTGCCAGCAGCTTAGTAGGATCAAATCAAGAGACCCAGTACTTC
TRBV9	TRBJ2-1	once	TRBD2	CASSPPVGRGSYNEQFF	TGTGCCAGCAGCCCTCCCGTTGGGAGGGGTTCCTACAATGAGCAGTTCTTC
TRBV5-1	TRBJ2-1	-	TRBD2	CASSFSGDPNNEQFF	TGCGCCAGCAGCTTTAGCGGGGACCCCAACAATGAGCAGTTCTTC
TRBV6-4	TRBJ1-1	-	-	CASSDGRAASEAFF	TGTGCCAGCAGTGACGGCAGGGCCGCTAGTGAAGCTTTCTTT
TRBV5-4	TRBJ2-1	-	-	CASGRESSYNEQFF	TGTGCCAGCGGACGGGAAAGCTCCTACAATGAGCAGTTCTTC
TRBV9	TRBJ2-1	-	TRBD2	CASTAGGPSHNEQFF	TGTGCCAGCACAGCGGGAGGGCCGAGCCACAATGAGCAGTTCTTC
TRBV7-3	TRBJ1-1	-	-	CASSPGGVRDTEAFF	TGTGCCAGCAGCCCCGGGGGAGTGAGGGACACTGAAGCTTTCTTT
TRBV12-5	TRBJ1-2	-	-	CAQQGDYNYGYTF	TGTGCCCAGCAAGGGGACTATAACTATGGCTACACCTTC
TRBV18	TRBJ1-1	-	-	CASSPTGSRTEAFF	TGTGCCAGCTCACCAACCGGTTCAAGAACTGAAGCTTTCTTT
TRBV5-1	TRBJ2-1	-	TRBD2	CASSRTSGGFGEQFF	TGCGCCAGCAGCCGGACTAGCGGGGGGTTTGGTGAGCAGTTCTTC
TRBV9	TRBJ2-5	-	TRBD2	CASSVGNSGGGETQYF	TGTGCCAGCAGCGTAGGCAATAGCGGGGGCGGGGAGACCCAGTACTTC
TRBV6-1	TRBJ2-1	-	-	CASSEDRHNEQFF	TGTGCCAGCAGTGAAGACAGACACAATGAGCAGTTCTTC
TRBV19	TRBJ2-2	-	-	CASSLGPATGELFF	TGTGCCAGTAGCCTCGGACCCGCCACCGGGGAGCTGTTTTTT
TRBV5-6	TRBJ2-5	-	TRBD2	CASSASGLAGVQETQYF	TGTGCCAGCAGCGCTTCAGGACTAGCGGGAGTACAAGAGACCCAGTACTTC
TRBV7-3	TRBJ2-2	-	-	CASSSTGRGELFF	TGTGCCAGCAGCTCAACAGGACGCGGGGAGCTGTTTTTT
TRBV7-2	TRBJ2-2	-	TRBD2	CASSPLAWEGNTGELFF	TGTGCCAGCAGCCCCCTAGCCTGGGAGGGTAACACCGGGGAGCTGTTTTTT
TRBV7-9	TRBJ2-2	few	TRBD1	CASSPNPGQGTPGELFF	TGTGCCAGCAGCCCGAACCCGGGACAGGGGACTCCCGGGGAGCTGTTTTTT
TRBV5-1	TRBJ2-1	-	TRBD2	CASSFGGRGWTSGSIGFHNEQFF	TGCGCCAGCAGCTTCGGGGGCCGCGGTTGGACTAGCGGGAGTATTGGATTCCACAATGAGCAGTTCTTC
TRBV10-1	TRBJ2-2	-	-	CASPTQRLEPFRGTGELFF	TGCGCCAGTCCCACCCAGAGACTAGAGCCCTTTCGTGGCACCGGGGAGCTGTTTTTT